Below are 30 T cell receptor beta chains sequenced from a single sample in a study of glioma-infiltrating T cells after dendritic cell vaccination. Sequencing was performed with immunoSEQ multiplex PCR; in TCRdb, only in-frame clones are kept and a portion is missing. The sample shows fewer than 40,000 clones, 90% to 95% of them seen only once. The material was blood, obtained before dendritic cell vaccination. The origin of the receptors is a human donor with glioblastoma.

This chain connects TRBV7-9 to TRBJ1-6; a weak D match, TRBD1 (6 bases). Germline V gene lookup returns CDR1 SEHNR and CDR2 FQNEAQ (reference sequence). V lost 5 bases and J lost 9, with 20 bases in between. CDR3 length equals 16 residues. Here the CDR3 DNA reads TGTGCCAGCAGCACCCGGGGGGGCAGGGGTGGTTCACCCCTCCACTTT. Its translation: CASSTRGGRGGSPLHF.

The rearrangement uses TRBV7-9 and TRBJ1-5; unclear D gene. This CDR3 is 14 amino acids long. V was cut by 5 bases and J by 5 bases, with 13 bases left in between. CDR1 and CDR2 from the germline V gene are SEHNR and FQNEAQ (reference sequence). This chain's CDR3 is CASSLDLFDQPQHF. The CDR3 nucleotides are TGTGCCAGCAGCCTCGACTTATTCGATCAGCCCCAGCATTTT.

CDR3 nucleotides: TGTGCCAGTAGTATCCAGGGCCCTCGGGGGCCCCTCCACTTT. Translating gives CASSIQGPRGPLHF. This chain joins TRBV19 and TRBJ1-6; weak D call: TRBD1 (5 bases). The ends were cut back, 3 bases at V and 13 bases at J, with 16 bases in the middle. The CDR3 extends over 14 amino acids. CDR1 is LNHDA, CDR2 SQIVND, per germline (reference sequence).

The CDR3 nucleotides are TGTGCCATCAGTGAGGGACAGGTGAATCAGCCCCAGCATTTT. It translates to CAISEGQVNQPQHF. The chain couples TRBV10-3 to TRBJ1-5; 7 bases are shared with TRBD1. V shed 2 bases and J 4 bases; nucleotides not matched to a gene: 2. This CDR3 contains 14 residues. CDR1 and CDR2 from the germline V gene are ENHRY and SYGVKD.

The J gene is TRBJ2-5, the V gene TRBV5-1, with 11 bases fitting TRBD2. Germline values: CDR1 SGHRS, CDR2 YFSETQ. The CDR3 contains 20 residues. The J segment lost 2 bases and the V segment lost 0 bases, leaving 15 bases of the junction unmatched. The CDR3 region is CASSLVREWSSGGAQETQYF. As DNA, the CDR3 is TGCGCCAGCAGCTTGGTGCGGGAGTGGAGTAGCGGGGGGGCGCAAGAGACCCAGTACTTC.

This clone was seen once. The chain links TRBV7-2 to TRBJ2-3; tentatively, D is TRBD2 (6 bases). CDR1 and CDR2 from the germline V gene are SGHTA and FQGNSA. Deletions cut 5 bases from V and 3 bases from J, with 12 bases between. The CDR3 covers 14 residues. In DNA, the CDR3 is TGTGCCAGCAGCCTCCAACGGGGGACAGATACGCAGTATTTT. Protein sequence: CASSLQRGTDTQYF.

The chain couples TRBV4-1 to TRBJ1-1, with a possible D match to TRBD1 (5 bases). Germline V CDR1 and CDR2: MGHRA, YSYEKL. The CDR3 extends over 15 amino acids. The V and J ends lost 7 bases and 1 base respectively, with 16 bases between them. CDR3 sequence: CASTRGGSSNTEAFF. CDR3 DNA sequence: TGCGCCAGCACCCGGGGGGGGAGTTCGAACACTGAAGCTTTCTTT.

The J gene is TRBJ2-1, the V gene TRBV6-1; the D gene is possibly TRBD2 (5 bases). V was cut by 1 base and J by 1 base, with 8 bases left in between. The CDR3 is 15 residues long. CDR1 and CDR2 (germline): MNHNS, SASEGT. The CDR3: CASSEGTLSYNEQFF. DNA for the CDR3: TGTGCCAGCAGTGAAGGGACTTTATCCTACAATGAGCAGTTCTTC.

The V gene is TRBV5-1, the J gene TRBJ2-5, with 8 positions matching TRBD1. CDR1 and CDR2 (germline): SGHRS, YFSETQ. The J segment lost 4 bases and the V segment lost 4 bases, leaving 3 bases of the junction unmatched. This CDR3 spans 13 amino acids. The chain's CDR3 is CASSQTGAETQYF. Here the CDR3 DNA reads TGCGCCAGCAGCCAGACAGGGGCAGAGACCCAGTACTTC.

This chain links TRBV5-5 with TRBJ1-1, with 8 bases identical to TRBD1. From germline, CDR1 is SGHKS and CDR2 YYEKEE (reference sequence). The CDR3 is made up of 15 amino acids. With 4 bases clipped from V and 5 bases from J, the junction kept 10 bases outside the gene matches. The CDR3 sequence is CASSPLQGVATEAFF. In DNA, the CDR3 is TGTGCCAGCAGCCCGTTACAGGGGGTTGCGACTGAAGCTTTCTTT.

The rearrangement uses TRBV14 and TRBJ2-7, with D perhaps TRBD2 (5 bases). V lost 0 bases and J 6 bases, leaving 12 bases between the germline ends. Germline loops: CDR1 SGHDN, CDR2 FVKESK. The CDR3 spans 14 residues. For the CDR3, the DNA is TGTGCCAGCAGCCAAGATGCGAGGGCGGGCGAGCAGTACTTC. Amino acids: CASSQDARAGEQYF.

The chain has TRBV2 and TRBJ1-1; TRBD1 agrees at 7 bases. Germline V gene data show CDR1 as SNHLY and CDR2 as FYNNEI. This CDR3 comprises 13 residues. V was clipped by 8 bases and J by 10 bases; unmatched bases: 13. CDR3 region: CASSGADRVRAFF. DNA of the CDR3: TGTGCCAGCTCGGGGGCTGACAGGGTTCGAGCTTTCTTT. Full variable domain (remainder filled in from reference TRBV2 and TRBJ1-1): EPEVTQTPSHQVTQMGQEVILRCVPISNHLYFYWYRQILGQKVEFLVSFYNNEISEKSEIFDDQFSVERPDGSNFTLKIRSTKLEDSAMYFCASSGADRVRAFFGQGTRLTVV.

The chain is built from TRBV11-2 and TRBJ1-2; perhaps TRBD1 as D (6 bases). The CDR3 is made up of 13 amino acids. The germline V gene has CDR1 SGHAT and CDR2 FQNNGV. V shed 5 bases and J shed 4 bases, with 11 bases lying between them. CDR3 nucleotide sequence: TGTGCCAGCAGCCAGGGACAAGCCTATGGCTACACCTTC. It codes for CASSQGQAYGYTF.

Regarding this clone: Other DNA sequences within the sample encode an identical CDR3. V is TRBV27 and J is TRBJ1-6; 10 bases agree with TRBD1. The trim removed 4 bases at V and 10 bases at J, leaving 7 bases unmatched. CDR3 length: 15 residues. Germline CDR1 MNHEY, CDR2 SMNVEV (reference sequence). CDR3 amino acids: CASSSAGTGVSPLHF. In nucleotides, the CDR3 is TGTGCCAGCAGTTCTGCCGGGACAGGGGTCTCACCCCTCCACTTT.

The chain employs TRBV7-2 and TRBJ2-7; no definite D call. Trimming took off 4 bases at V and 0 bases at J, with 16 bases between the two ends. Germline V gives CDR1 SGHTA, CDR2 FQGNSA. The CDR3 is made up of 16 amino acids. The CDR3 region is CASSSESRRYSYEQYF. The CDR3 nucleotides read TGTGCCAGCAGCTCGGAGTCACGAAGGTACTCCTACGAGCAGTACTTC.

The count of this clone is one. The chain uses TRBV14 and TRBJ2-5, with unresolved D. Germline CDR1 is SGHDN and CDR2 is FVKESK. CDR3 length equals 13 residues. Between the trimmed V and J ends, which lost 3 bases and 4 bases, there was a span of 9 bases. CDR3 nucleotides: TGTGCCAGCAGCCAGCTTACCAGAGAGACCCAGTACTTC. The encoded protein is CASSQLTRETQYF. Drawing the rest from reference TRBV14 and TRBJ2-5, the complete variable domain is EAGVTQFPSHSVIEKGQTVTLRCDPISGHDNLYWYRRVMGKEIKFLLHFVKESKQDESGMPNNRFLAERTGGTYSTLKVQPAELEDSGVYFCASSQLTRETQYFGPGTRLLVL.

The V gene is TRBV10-3, the J gene TRBJ2-3, with 11 bases fitting TRBD2. The V gene end was trimmed by 10 bases and the J gene end by 6 bases; junction bases not matched to a gene: 6. CDR1 is ENHRY, CDR2 SYGVKD, per germline. The CDR3 extends over 13 amino acids. In nucleotides, the CDR3 is TGTGCCACGGTAGCGGGGGGGGTGGATACGCAGTATTTT. It encodes CATVAGGVDTQYF.

The chain combines TRBV6-5 with TRBJ2-1, with 8 bases lining up with TRBD1. Per germline, CDR1 MNHEY and CDR2 SVGAGI. The CDR3 length is 15 residues. J lost 4 bases, V lost 2 bases, and 4 bases had no gene match. CDR3 nucleotides: TGTGCCAGCAGTTACGGACAGGGAATTTACAATGAGCAGTTCTTC. The encoded protein is CASSYGQGIYNEQFF.

The J gene is TRBJ1-3, the V gene TRBV13; TRBD1 aligns across 10 bases. Germline loops: CDR1 PRHDT, CDR2 FYEKMQ (reference sequence). The CDR3 consists of 16 residues. The V gene end was trimmed by 5 bases and the J gene end by 0 bases; junction bases not matched to a gene: 4. This chain's CDR3 is CASSPWDRGSGNTIYF. CDR3 nucleotides: TGTGCCAGCAGCCCCTGGGACAGGGGCTCTGGAAACACCATATATTTT. Using reference TRBV13 and TRBJ1-3 for the parts outside the CDR3, the full variable domain is AAGVIQSPRHLIKEKRETATLKCYPIPRHDTVYWYQQGPGQDPQFLISFYEKMQSDKGSIPDRFSAQQFSDYHSELNMSSLELGDSALYFCASSPWDRGSGNTIYFGEGSWLTVV.

The V call is TRBV12-5, the J call TRBJ2-3, with a tentative D call TRBD2 (5 bases). The germline V and J ends were trimmed by 6 bases and 8 bases, with 9 bases remaining between them. Germline V lookup: CDR1 LGHNT, CDR2 FRNRAP. The CDR3 length is 11 residues. This CDR3 is CASGELGTQYF. CDR3 sequence (DNA): TGTGCTAGTGGGGAACTAGGTACGCAGTATTTT.

V usage is TRBV10-3 and J usage is TRBJ2-1; 8 positions agree with TRBD2. Trimming cost V 0 bases and J 4 bases; bases outside gene matches: 14. The CDR3 runs 19 residues. The germline V gene encodes CDR1 ENHRY and CDR2 SYGVKD. Here the CDR3 reads CAISESGGLRLAGYNEQFF. The DNA of the CDR3 is TGTGCCATCAGTGAGTCGGGGGGTCTAAGATTAGCGGGGTACAATGAGCAGTTCTTC.

The V call is TRBV19, the J call TRBJ2-7, with 9 nucleotides matching TRBD1. CDR1 and CDR2 (germline): LNHDA, SQIVND (reference sequence). CDR3 size: 15 residues. With V trimmed by 6 bases and J by 2 bases, 8 bases remained unmatched. CDR3 region: CASSLDRGTTYEQYF. CDR3 nucleotides: TGTGCCAGTAGCCTGGACAGGGGAACGACCTACGAGCAGTACTTC.

In DNA form, the CDR3 reads TGTGCCAGCAGCTTCTGGGTTTCTAGCGGCCAAGAGACCCAGTACTTC. This gives the protein CASSFWVSSGQETQYF. V and J are TRBV7-9 and TRBJ2-5; 7 nucleotides align to TRBD2. V lost 3 bases, J lost 1 base, and 8 bases stayed unmatched. CDR1 is SEHNR and CDR2 is FQNEAQ in the germline V gene (reference sequence). CDR3 size: 16 residues. The variable domain in full, with the rest retrieved from reference TRBV7-9 and TRBJ2-5, is DTGVSQNPRHKITKRGQNVTFRCDPISEHNRLYWYRQTLGQGPEFLTYFQNEAQLEKSRLLSDRFSAERPKGSFSTLEIQRTEQGDSAMYLCASSFWVSSGQETQYFGPGTRLLVL.

The rearrangement links TRBV6-1 to TRBJ2-5, with 14 bases identical to TRBD2. The CDR3 runs to 15 residues. V trimming: 4 bases; J trimming: 2 bases; junction bases outside the gene matches: 0. Germline V gene data show CDR1 as MNHNS and CDR2 as SASEGT. The CDR3 reads CASSGLAGGQETQYF. Here the CDR3 DNA reads TGTGCCAGCAGTGGACTAGCGGGGGGGCAAGAGACCCAGTACTTC.

This clone was picked up one time. J is TRBJ2-7 and V is TRBV5-1; 9 positions match TRBD2. The CDR3 length is 15 residues. Per germline, CDR1 SGHRS and CDR2 YFSETQ. Trimming removed 0 bases from V and 2 bases from J; junction bases left unmatched: 3. CDR3: CASSLVSSGAYEQYF. CDR3 bases: TGCGCCAGCAGCTTGGTTTCTAGCGGGGCCTACGAGCAGTACTTC.

This chain uses TRBV6-1 with TRBJ2-3; weak D call: TRBD2 (6 bases). From germline, CDR1 is MNHNS and CDR2 SASEGT. The CDR3 length is 13 residues. V lost 6 bases, J lost 3 bases, and 10 bases lay in between. The CDR3 DNA is TGTGCCAGCAGGGAGGGCGCGACAGATACGCAGTATTTT. Its protein is CASREGATDTQYF.

The V call is TRBV5-1, the J call TRBJ2-7; the match to TRBD1 covers 8 bases. The V segment lost 3 bases and the J segment 7 bases; nucleotides outside the gene matches: 9. Germline V gives CDR1 SGHRS, CDR2 YFSETQ. The CDR3 has 14 residues. The chain's CDR3 is CASSSGGPSGEQYF. The CDR3 DNA sequence: TGCGCCAGCAGCTCAGGGGGCCCCTCCGGGGAGCAGTACTTC.

The CDR3 loop reads CASSYSGQGTGNTIYF. In DNA, the CDR3 is TGTGCCAGCAGTTACTCAGGGCAGGGGACTGGAAACACCATATATTTT. The rearrangement uses TRBV6-5 and TRBJ1-3, with D possibly being TRBD1 (6 bases). Trimming took off 0 bases at V and 2 bases at J, with 11 bases between the two ends. The CDR3 is 16 residues long. From germline, CDR1 is MNHEY and CDR2 SVGAGI.

CDR3 in DNA: TGCGCCAGCAGCCAAGAGGAGGTAAGGATCTCTCACTACGAGCAGTACTTC. Its protein product is CASSQEEVRISHYEQYF. The chain recombines TRBV4-1 with TRBJ2-7, with D possibly matching TRBD2 (5 bases). Deletions cut 0 bases from V and 3 bases from J, with 18 bases between. CDR3 length: 17 residues. The germline CDR1 and CDR2 sequences are MGHRA and YSYEKL.

The chain combines TRBV6-1 with TRBJ2-7; TRBD2 matches 9 bases. The germline gives CDR1 MNHNS, CDR2 SASEGT. The CDR3 is 14 residues long. The junction had 9 bases not matched to a gene; V was cut back by 8 bases and J by 4 bases. The CDR3 here is CASGREGRGYEQYF. Here the CDR3 DNA reads TGTGCCAGCGGGCGGGAGGGAAGGGGGTACGAGCAGTACTTC.